The 21 T cell receptor beta chains listed next were all sequenced from one sample in a study of OX40 agonist ivuxolimab in advanced cancers. Libraries were prepared by immunoSEQ multiplex PCR; TCRdb keeps only in-frame clonotypes and omits some of them. This table holds tens of thousands of clones, under 85% found once. The sample was CD4+ or CD8+ T cells sorted from blood, taken in a trial of the OX40 agonist ivuxolimab. These TCRs come from an adult with an advanced solid tumor such as melanoma, head and neck, liver or kidney cancer.

The V gene is TRBV28, the J gene TRBJ1-4; 12 bases fit TRBD1. This CDR3 region has 15 residues. J was trimmed by 8 bases and V by 4 bases; bases with no gene match: 5. Germline CDR1 is MDHEN and CDR2 is SYDVKM. The CDR3 region is CASSSAGTGGEKLFF. In DNA form, the CDR3 reads TGTGCCAGCAGTTCGGCCGGGACAGGGGGCGAAAAACTGTTTTTT.

For the CDR3, the DNA is TGCAGTGCTAGAGATACGGACGAGCAGTACTTC. Protein: CSARDTDEQYF. This chain connects TRBV20-1 to TRBJ2-7; no clear D gene. Trimming shortened V by 0 bases and J by 5 bases, and 5 bases separated the two germline ends. The CDR3 totals 11 residues. Per germline, CDR1 DFQATT and CDR2 SNEGSKA (reference sequence).

The chain uses TRBV28 and TRBJ2-4, with D maybe TRBD2 (5 bases). Germline CDR1 MDHEN, CDR2 SYDVKM. Trimming took off 3 bases at V and 8 bases at J, with 17 bases between the two ends. The CDR3 is made up of 15 amino acids. DNA for the CDR3: TGTGCCAGCAGTTTCGAGGCGCGGGTGAGGGACATTCAGTACTTC. Translation gives CASSFEARVRDIQYF.

The chain recombines TRBV28 with TRBJ1-1, with D unclear. CDR3 length: 12 amino acids. Trimming took off 3 bases at V and 9 bases at J, with 11 bases between the two ends. The germline CDR1 and CDR2 sequences are MDHEN and SYDVKM. The CDR3 region is CASSFLTSQAFF. The CDR3 region has the DNA TGTGCCAGCAGTTTTCTCACGTCTCAAGCTTTCTTT.

The chain uses TRBV5-4 and TRBJ2-3, with a tentative D call TRBD1 (6 bases). V was clipped by 2 bases and J by 2 bases, with 12 bases between them. Germline-derived CDR1 and CDR2 are SGHNT and YYREEE (reference sequence). The CDR3 covers 15 residues. CDR3 region: CASSFPGQLTDTQYF. The CDR3 nucleotides read TGTGCCAGCAGCTTCCCGGGACAACTCACAGATACGCAGTATTTT. Looking up the rest from reference TRBV5-4 and TRBJ2-3 gives the full variable domain: ETGVTQSPTHLIKTRGQQVTLRCSSQSGHNTVSWYQQALGQGPQFIFQYYREEENGRGNFPPRFSGLQFPNYSSELNVNALELDDSALYLCASSFPGQLTDTQYFGPGTRLTVL.

This chain uses TRBV5-1 with TRBJ1-4, with D perhaps TRBD1 (5 bases). The germline gives CDR1 SGHRS, CDR2 YFSETQ. Trimming removed 0 bases at V and 8 bases at J, with 14 bases between. This CDR3 region has 15 residues. CDR3 region: CASSLAGRAREKLFF. In nucleotides, the CDR3 is TGCGCCAGCAGCTTGGCCGGCAGGGCGAGAGAAAAACTGTTTTTT.

The chain combines TRBV30 with TRBJ1-2; D remains unclear. Trimming left V 2 bases short and J 8 bases short, with 9 bases between. The CDR3 runs 11 residues. CDR1 GTSNPN and CDR2 SVGIG come from the germline V gene (reference sequence). The CDR3: CAWSTGRGYTF. DNA of the CDR3: TGTGCCTGGAGTACGGGCCGGGGCTACACCTTC.

The gene calls are TRBV27 and TRBJ2-7, with D unclear. CDR1 and CDR2 (germline): MNHEY, SMNVEV (reference sequence). Trimming shortened V by 4 bases and J by 9 bases, and 22 bases separated the two germline ends. The CDR3 extends over 15 amino acids. As DNA, the CDR3 is TGTGCCAGCAGTTCCTCCCTCCCGACCCATATCGGGCAGTACTTC. Translating gives CASSSSLPTHIGQYF.

This sequence joins TRBV11-2 and TRBJ1-1; D ambiguous. This CDR3 is 12 amino acids long. CDR1 is SGHAT, CDR2 FQNNGV, per germline. Trimming left V 1 base short and J 4 bases short, with 4 bases between. Here the CDR3 DNA reads TGTGCCAGCAGCTTAGGCGTCACTGAAGCTTTCTTT. It specifies CASSLGVTEAFF.

The rearrangement joins TRBV7-2 to TRBJ2-1; possibly TRBD1 for D (7 bases). With 4 bases removed from V and 8 bases from J, the gap between germline ends came to 30 bases. Per germline, CDR1 SGHTA and CDR2 FQGNSA. This CDR3 comprises 19 residues. The CDR3 sequence is CASSSTGLRGGTPADEQFF. CDR3 in DNA: TGTGCCAGCAGCTCGACAGGGCTTCGTGGGGGGACCCCGGCCGATGAGCAGTTCTTC. Complete variable domain (other parts from reference TRBV7-2 and TRBJ2-1): GAGVSQSPSNKVTEKGKDVELRCDPISGHTALYWYRQSLGQGLEFLIYFQGNSAPDKSGLPSDRFSAERTGGSVSTLTIQRTQQEDSAVYLCASSSTGLRGGTPADEQFFGPGTRLTVL.

This clone occurred a few times. The J gene is TRBJ2-5, the V gene TRBV14, with D perhaps matching TRBD1 or TRBD2 (5 bases each). The CDR3 runs to 15 residues. The V and J ends lost 4 bases and 5 bases respectively, with 17 bases between them. Germline values: CDR1 SGHDN, CDR2 FVKESK. As DNA, the CDR3 is TGTGCCAGCAGCCCCCCGGGGCGGGCTGGGGAGACCCAGTACTTC. Protein product: CASSPPGRAGETQYF.

This clone was picked up a small number of times. The chain employs TRBV10-3 and TRBJ1-5; unclear D gene. Trimming removed 3 bases from V and 7 bases from J, with 7 bases in between. Germline lookup yields CDR1 ENHRY and CDR2 SYGVKD. The CDR3 is 12 amino acids. In DNA, the CDR3 is TGTGCCATCAGTGAATTAGGGCAGCCCCAGCATTTT. Its translation is CAISELGQPQHF.

The chain joins TRBV30 to TRBJ2-1; 7 positions agree with TRBD2. The V and J ends lost 5 bases and 10 bases, in that order; junction bases with no gene match: 5. The V gene's germline CDR1 is GTSNPN and CDR2 SVGIG (reference sequence). The CDR3 contains 11 residues. The DNA of the CDR3 is TGTGCCTGGGGGAAGGGAGGGGAGCAGTTCTTC. Its translation: CAWGKGGEQFF. Filled out from reference TRBV30 and TRBJ2-1, the complete variable domain reads SQTIHQWPATLVQPVGSPLSLECTVEGTSNPNLYWYRQAAGRGLQLLFYSVGIGQISSEVPQNLSASRPQDRQFILSSKKLLLSDSGFYLCAWGKGGEQFFGPGTRLTVL.

V usage is TRBV7-7 and J usage is TRBJ2-2; D unclear. Germline V CDR1 and CDR2: SSHAT, FNYEAQ (reference sequence). Trimming took off 7 bases at V and 2 bases at J, with 11 bases between the two ends. This CDR3 region has 14 residues. The CDR3 sequence: CASTAFSNTGELFF. CDR3 nucleotide sequence: TGTGCCAGCACCGCTTTTAGCAACACCGGGGAGCTGTTTTTT.

The V call is TRBV2, the J call TRBJ1-5, with D unresolved. The ends were cut back, 5 bases at V and 5 bases at J, with 7 bases in the middle. Germline V gene sequence: CDR1 SNHLY, CDR2 FYNNEI. CDR3 length equals 12 residues. The DNA of the CDR3 is TGTGCCAGCAGTTCCTCAGATCAGCCCCAGCATTTT. Encoded protein: CASSSSDQPQHF.

The chain links TRBV29-1 to TRBJ2-5; D is perhaps TRBD2 (5 bases). Trimming cost V 4 bases and J 5 bases, with 17 bases left between them. This CDR3 spans 14 amino acids. Germline V gives CDR1 SQVTM, CDR2 ANQGSEA. The CDR3 sequence: CSVGWSGIGETQYF. CDR3 coding DNA: TGCAGCGTTGGATGGTCGGGGATAGGGGAGACCCAGTACTTC. The whole variable domain, filled in from reference TRBV29-1 and TRBJ2-5, reads SAVISQKPSRDICQRGTSLTIQCQVDSQVTMMFWYRQQPGQSLTLIATANQGSEATYESGFVIDKFPISRPNLTFSTLTVSNMSPEDSSIYLCSVGWSGIGETQYFGPGTRLLVL.

The chain joins TRBV7-2 to TRBJ1-3; D remains unclear. V gave up 1 base and J gave up 0 bases, with 10 bases separating them. Germline CDR1 is SGHTA and CDR2 is FQGNSA. The CDR3 consists of 16 residues. The CDR3 bases are TGTGCCAGCAGCTTAGTTGCACCCGACTCTGGAAACACCATATATTTT. It specifies CASSLVAPDSGNTIYF.

V usage is TRBV19 and J usage is TRBJ2-1; 9 positions match TRBD1. Trimming removed 2 bases from V and 7 bases from J; junction bases left unmatched: 6. Germline V lookup: CDR1 LNHDA, CDR2 SQIVND (reference sequence). This CDR3 has 15 residues. CDR3 in amino acids: CASSISGQGRNEQFF. CDR3 nucleotide sequence: TGTGCCAGTAGTATATCGGGACAGGGAAGGAATGAGCAGTTCTTC. Full variable domain (rest looked up from reference TRBV19 and TRBJ2-1): DGGITQSPKYLFRKEGQNVTLSCEQNLNHDAMYWYRQDPGQGLRLIYYSQIVNDFQKGDIAEGYSVSREKKESFPLTVTSAQKNPTAFYLCASSISGQGRNEQFFGPGTRLTVL.

This chain joins TRBV30 and TRBJ1-5, with a possible D match to TRBD1 (6 bases). CDR1 and CDR2 from the germline V gene are GTSNPN and SVGIG (reference sequence). Trimming pared 0 bases from V and 4 bases from J, leaving 16 bases between. CDR3 length: 16 amino acids. The CDR3 nucleotides are TGTGCCTGGAGTGTAGGCGCACAGGGAATTAATCAGCCCCAGCATTTT. Amino acid sequence: CAWSVGAQGINQPQHF.

The genes are TRBV2 and TRBJ2-1, with 9 bases lining up with TRBD2. From germline, CDR1 is SNHLY and CDR2 FYNNEI. The CDR3 contains 15 residues. V was pared by 8 bases and J by 6 bases, with 11 bases of the junction left unmatched. CDR3 region: CASGAEAGGPNEQFF. The DNA of the CDR3 is TGTGCCAGCGGGGCGGAGGCGGGAGGGCCCAATGAGCAGTTCTTC.

The chain is built from TRBV6-1 and TRBJ2-7; D possibly corresponds to TRBD1 (5 bases). The length of the CDR3 is 14 residues. Germline lookup yields CDR1 MNHNS and CDR2 SASEGT. The germline V and J ends were trimmed by 2 bases and 3 bases, with 11 bases remaining between them. CDR3 loop: CASSENAGYYEQYF. Written as DNA, the CDR3 is TGTGCCAGCAGTGAAAACGCAGGGTACTACGAGCAGTACTTC.